Below are 18 T cell receptor beta chains sequenced from a single sample in a study of response to subunit inactivated influenza vaccine. Each CDR3 protein gets one entry after TCRdb re-called the RT-PCR reads with MiXCR. The repertoire consists of about 620,000 distinct CDR3 sequences, with about 11% occurring once and the leading ten covering approximately 10%. This specimen was PBMCs from blood, taken on the day of vaccination. Every receptor here comes from a man in his fifties or sixties who received an inactivated influenza vaccine.

The CDR3 sequence: CATSARGGDTQYF. The CDR3 coding sequence is TGTGCCACCAGTGCCCGAGGGGGGGATACGCAGTATTTT. This chain connects TRBV15 to TRBJ2-3; D tentatively fits TRBD1 or TRBD2 (6 bases each). Germline assignment: CDR1 LNHNV and CDR2 YYDKDF (reference sequence). Trimming shortened V by 6 bases and J by 6 bases, and 13 bases separated the two germline ends. The CDR3 is 13 residues long.

In this sample, this clonotype turned up many times. The V gene is TRBV7-9, the J gene TRBJ2-3; no clear D. Germline CDR1 and CDR2: SEHNR and FQNEAQ (reference sequence). V was clipped by 5 bases and J by 6 bases, with 12 bases between them. The CDR3 loop spans 13 amino acids. The CDR3 DNA reads TGTGCCAGCAGCCCCTCGCTCGAGGATACGCAGTATTTT. It codes for CASSPSLEDTQYF. The whole variable domain, filled in from reference TRBV7-9 and TRBJ2-3, reads DTGVSQNPRHKITKRGQNVTFRCDPISEHNRLYWYRQTLGQGPEFLTYFQNEAQLEKSRLLSDRFSAERPKGSFSTLEIQRTEQGDSAMYLCASSPSLEDTQYFGPGTRLTVL.

This clonotype has just a few counts. The V gene is TRBV20-1, the J gene TRBJ1-1; D is uncertain. V was trimmed by 7 bases and J by 0 bases, leaving 15 bases between them. Germline lookup yields CDR1 DFQATT and CDR2 SNEGSKA (reference sequence). The CDR3 spans 14 residues. The CDR3 loop reads CSVIAGNMNTEAFF. CDR3 sequence (DNA): TGCAGTGTCATAGCGGGAAACATGAACACTGAAGCTTTCTTT.

The gene calls are TRBV7-9 and TRBJ1-2; D might be TRBD1 (6 bases). Deletions cut 6 bases from V and 7 bases from J, with 12 bases between. Germline CDR1 is SEHNR and CDR2 is FQNEAQ (reference sequence). The length of the CDR3 is 12 residues. The CDR3 loop reads CASRSPDSGYTF. The CDR3 DNA sequence: TGTGCCAGCAGGAGTCCGGACAGTGGCTACACCTTC.

The V call is TRBV20-1, the J call TRBJ1-2; 7 bases are shared with TRBD1. The V and J ends lost 5 bases and 5 bases, in that order; junction bases with no gene match: 11. Germline CDR1 reads DFQATT; CDR2 reads SNEGSKA (reference sequence). This CDR3 is built from 14 residues. The CDR3 is CSASRQGSRYGYTF. CDR3 bases: TGCAGTGCTTCCCGACAGGGCTCTAGATATGGCTACACCTTC.

In this sample, this clonotype turned up many times. Here the CDR3 reads CASSQEWTSGRSRYNEQFF. The CDR3, as DNA: TGCGCCAGCAGCCAAGAGTGGACTAGCGGGAGGAGCCGCTACAATGAGCAGTTCTTC. V and J are TRBV4-1 and TRBJ2-1; 14 nucleotides match TRBD2. J lost 3 bases, V lost 0 bases, and 7 bases had no gene match. Germline assignment: CDR1 MGHRA and CDR2 YSYEKL. The CDR3 consists of 19 residues.

Only a few counts were recorded for this clonotype. DNA for the CDR3: TGCAGTGCAAAAACCGGGACTAGCGGGGCCTCCTACGAGCAGTACTTC. It translates to CSAKTGTSGASYEQYF. This chain uses TRBV20-1 with TRBJ2-7, with TRBD2 matching over 13 bases. Trimming cost V 6 bases and J 0 bases; bases outside gene matches: 8. The germline CDR1 and CDR2 sequences are DFQATT and SNEGSKA (reference sequence). CDR3 length: 16 amino acids.

This chain joins TRBV10-3 and TRBJ1-1; 10 bases are a match to TRBD1. V was clipped by 10 bases and J by 4 bases; unmatched bases: 6. This CDR3 spans 13 amino acids. Per germline, CDR1 ENHRY and CDR2 SYGVKD. DNA of the CDR3: TGTGCCACGACCCGACAGGGGGCCACTGAAGCTTTCTTT. Translated, it gives CATTRQGATEAFF.

The table lists this clonotype with a few counts. The V and J genes are TRBV28 and TRBJ2-1, with TRBD2 matching 10 bases. Trimming took 8 bases from V and 9 from J; bases not matched to a gene: 10. Germline loops: CDR1 MDHEN, CDR2 SYDVKM. The CDR3 extends over 14 amino acids. The CDR3 loop reads CASPPAGGWGEQFF. CDR3 bases: TGTGCCAGCCCGCCAGCGGGGGGGTGGGGTGAGCAGTTCTTC.

This clonotype has more than one count but fewer than ten. The chain uses TRBV6-1 and TRBJ2-5; the match to TRBD1 covers 7 bases. Per germline, CDR1 MNHNS and CDR2 SASEGT. The ends lost 4 bases at V and 2 bases at J; junction bases unmatched: 7. The CDR3 has 15 amino acids. CDR3 protein: CASSVGTVIQETQYF. The DNA of the CDR3 is TGTGCCAGCAGTGTCGGGACAGTGATTCAAGAGACCCAGTACTTC.

Only a few counts were recorded for this clonotype. The chain recombines TRBV20-1 with TRBJ2-7; TRBD2 might be the D (5 bases). The CDR3 is made up of 12 amino acids. V was clipped by 2 bases and J by 3 bases, with 8 bases between them. The germline gives CDR1 DFQATT, CDR2 SNEGSKA (reference sequence). The CDR3 DNA is TGCAGTGCTAGATCGGGGATCTACGAGCAGTACTTC. It translates to CSARSGIYEQYF.

This clonotype was seen at least ten times. The chain employs TRBV20-1 and TRBJ2-3, with a weak D call TRBD2 (5 bases). The CDR3 has 12 residues. Germline V gene data show CDR1 as DFQATT and CDR2 as SNEGSKA (reference sequence). Trimming took off 3 bases at V and 5 bases at J, with 9 bases between the two ends. The CDR3: CSASGVGDTQYF. The CDR3 nucleotides are TGCAGTGCTAGCGGGGTGGGAGATACGCAGTATTTT.

The gene calls are TRBV4-2 and TRBJ2-3; D might be TRBD2 (5 bases). CDR3 size: 15 residues. V gave up 0 bases and J gave up 4 bases, with 11 bases separating them. In germline, CDR1 is LGHNA, CDR2 YNFKEQ. CDR3 amino acids: CASSQDKLVADTQYF. For the CDR3, the DNA is TGTGCCAGCAGCCAAGATAAACTAGTCGCAGATACGCAGTATTTT.

In this sample, this clonotype turned up a few times. This chain links TRBV14 with TRBJ2-1; D remains unclear. CDR1 is SGHDN, CDR2 FVKESK, per germline. Trimming pared 0 bases from V and 3 bases from J, leaving 6 bases between. The CDR3 contains 14 residues. CDR3 sequence reads: CASSQDTNYNEQFF. The CDR3 nucleotides read TGTGCCAGCAGCCAAGATACTAACTACAATGAGCAGTTCTTC.

The chain is built from TRBV5-1 and TRBJ2-5, with TRBD1 matching 9 bases. V lost 0 bases, J lost 8 bases, and 8 bases stayed unmatched. The V gene's germline CDR1 is SGHRS and CDR2 YFSETQ. This CDR3 region has 15 residues. The CDR3 region is CASSLEASDRGTQYF. In DNA form, the CDR3 reads TGCGCCAGCAGCTTGGAGGCGTCGGACAGGGGAACCCAGTACTTC.

A note on this clonotype: A much larger clone is a single base away; this may be a read error. The rearrangement uses TRBV20-1 and TRBJ1-5, with D tentatively TRBD1 or TRBD2 (5 bases each). The end of the DNA is better explained by TRBJ2-3, so the J call may be wrong. From germline, CDR1 is DFQATT and CDR2 SNEGSKA (reference sequence). The CDR3 runs to 14 residues. The CDR3 here is CSATSGTRNQPQYF. Written as DNA, the CDR3 is TGCAGTGCAACCTCAGGGACGCGCAATCAGCCCCAGTATTTT.

There are a few counts of this clonotype. This rearrangement joins TRBV6-1 to TRBJ1-1; TRBD1 matches at 8 bases. The CDR3 contains 17 residues. The germline CDR1 and CDR2 sequences are MNHNS and SASEGT. Unmatched junction bases numbered 13, after V lost 5 bases and J lost 2 bases. CDR3 in amino acids: CASSPGQGQSVNTEAFF. The CDR3, as DNA: TGTGCCAGCAGTCCCGGACAGGGACAGTCAGTTAACACTGAAGCTTTCTTT.

This chain uses TRBV5-5 with TRBJ1-4, with a weak D call TRBD1 (5 bases). This CDR3 region has 15 residues. V was clipped by 5 bases and J by 4 bases, with 15 bases between them. The germline CDR1 and CDR2 sequences are SGHKS and YYEKEE (reference sequence). The CDR3 DNA reads as TGTGCCAGCAGATTCGCCCCCGGGGGTAATGAAAAACTGTTTTTT. Translation gives CASRFAPGGNEKLFF. The full variable domain, rest sourced from reference TRBV5-5 and TRBJ1-4, is DAGVTQSPTHLIKTRGQQVTLRCSPISGHKSVSWYQQVLGQGPQFIFQYYEKEERGRGNFPDRFSARQFPNYSSELNVNALLLGDSALYLCASRFAPGGNEKLFFGSGTQLSVL.